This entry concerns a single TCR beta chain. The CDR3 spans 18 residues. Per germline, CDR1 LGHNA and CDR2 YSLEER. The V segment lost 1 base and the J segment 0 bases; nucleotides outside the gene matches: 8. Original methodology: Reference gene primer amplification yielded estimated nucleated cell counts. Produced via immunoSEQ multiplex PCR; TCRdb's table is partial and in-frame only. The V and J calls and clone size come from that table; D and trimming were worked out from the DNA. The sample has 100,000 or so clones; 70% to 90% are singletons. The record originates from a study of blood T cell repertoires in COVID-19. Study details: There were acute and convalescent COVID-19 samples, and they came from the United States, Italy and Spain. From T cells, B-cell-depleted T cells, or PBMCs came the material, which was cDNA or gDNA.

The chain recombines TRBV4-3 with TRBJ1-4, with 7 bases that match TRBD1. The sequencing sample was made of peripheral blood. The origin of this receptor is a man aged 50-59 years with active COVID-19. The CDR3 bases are TGCGCCAGCAGCCAAGGGGCCAGGGGGATCGCAACTAATGAAAAACTGTTTTTT. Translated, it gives CASSQGARGIATNEKLFF.